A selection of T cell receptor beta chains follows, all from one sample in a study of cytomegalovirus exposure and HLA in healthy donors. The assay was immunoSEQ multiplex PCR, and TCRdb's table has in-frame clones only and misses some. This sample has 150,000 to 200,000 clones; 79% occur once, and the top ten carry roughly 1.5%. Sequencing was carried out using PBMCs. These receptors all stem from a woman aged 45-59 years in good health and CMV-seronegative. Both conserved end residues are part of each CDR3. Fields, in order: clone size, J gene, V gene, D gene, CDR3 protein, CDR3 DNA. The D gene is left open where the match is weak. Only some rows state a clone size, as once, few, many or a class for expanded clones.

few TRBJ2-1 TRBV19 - CSGLESYNEQFF TGCTCAGGGTTGGAGTCCTACAATGAGCAGTTCTTC
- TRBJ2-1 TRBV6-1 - CASSDLEGFEQFF TGTGCCAGCAGTGATTTGGAGGGATTCGAGCAGTTCTTC
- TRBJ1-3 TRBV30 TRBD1 CAWSSTGGSGNTIYF TGTGCCTGGAGTTCTACAGGGGGCTCTGGAAACACCATATATTTT
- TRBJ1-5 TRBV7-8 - CASSPQGGQPQHF TGTGCCAGCAGCCCCCAGGGAGGTCAGCCCCAGCATTTT
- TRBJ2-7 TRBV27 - CASSLAGVSYEQYF TGTGCCAGCAGTTTAGCGGGTGTCTCCTACGAGCAGTACTTC
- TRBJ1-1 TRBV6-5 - CASSFWREDTEAFF TGTGCCAGCAGCTTTTGGAGGGAGGACACTGAAGCTTTCTTT
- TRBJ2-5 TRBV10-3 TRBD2 CATGARLAGEREEETQYF TGTGCCACCGGTGCGAGACTAGCGGGAGAGAGGGAAGAAGAGACCCAGTACTTC
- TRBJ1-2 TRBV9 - CASSVAGGSPNYGYTF TGTGCCAGCAGCGTAGCTGGCGGCTCCCCTAACTATGGCTACACCTTC
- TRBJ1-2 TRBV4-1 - CASTSPGEDYGYTF TGCGCCAGCACCTCCCCTGGGGAGGACTATGGCTACACCTTC
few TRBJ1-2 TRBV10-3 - CAISESLGSQGYTF TGTGCCATCAGTGAGTCCCTAGGCTCCCAGGGCTACACCTTC
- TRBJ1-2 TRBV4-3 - CASSQDQGNYGYTF TGCGCCAGCAGCCAAGATCAGGGCAACTATGGCTACACCTTC
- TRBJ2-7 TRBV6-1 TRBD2 CASSGGGTSGTYEQYF TGTGCCAGCAGTGGGGGGGGGACTAGCGGAACCTACGAGCAGTACTTC
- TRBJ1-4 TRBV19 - CASSPGDIEKLFF TGTGCCAGTAGTCCCGGGGATATTGAAAAACTGTTTTTT
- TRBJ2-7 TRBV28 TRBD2 CASSLFLGTSVPSEQYF TGTGCCAGCAGTTTATTCCTAGGGACTAGCGTCCCCTCCGAGCAGTACTTC
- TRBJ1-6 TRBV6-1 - CASSEGGGGSYNSPLHF TGTGCCAGCAGTGAGGGGGGGGGTGGCTCCTATAATTCACCCCTCCACTTT
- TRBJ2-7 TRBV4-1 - CASSRQLANEQYF TGCGCCAGCAGCCGCCAATTAGCGAACGAGCAGTACTTC
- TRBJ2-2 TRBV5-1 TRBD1 CASSPWTGGLSGELFF TGCGCCAGCAGCCCCTGGACAGGGGGCCTCTCCGGGGAGCTGTTTTTT
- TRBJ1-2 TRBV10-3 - CAISESAGGYTF TGTGCCATCAGTGAGTCTGCAGGCGGCTACACCTTC
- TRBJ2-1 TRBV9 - CASSLTGNEQFF TGTGCCAGCAGCCTCACGGGCAATGAGCAGTTCTTC
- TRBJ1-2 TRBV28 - CASSLFRDGYTF TGTGCCAGCAGTTTATTCAGGGATGGCTACACCTTC
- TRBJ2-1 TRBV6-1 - CASSEVPLASRVGEQFF TGTGCCAGCAGTGAGGTCCCACTCGCGTCTCGGGTCGGTGAGCAGTTCTTC
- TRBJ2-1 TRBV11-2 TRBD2 CASSLDRLAGGNGRNEQFF TGTGCCAGCAGCTTAGATAGACTAGCGGGGGGTAACGGGCGCAATGAGCAGTTCTTC
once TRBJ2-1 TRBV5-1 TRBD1 CASSLAGGTYNEQFF TGCGCCAGCAGCCTAGCAGGGGGCACATACAATGAGCAGTTCTTC
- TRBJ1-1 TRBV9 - CASSVEPGRNTEAFF TGTGCCAGCAGCGTAGAACCAGGCCGTAACACTGAAGCTTTCTTT
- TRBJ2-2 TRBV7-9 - CASSLVSGSFTGELFF TGTGCCAGCAGCTTAGTTTCAGGGTCGTTCACCGGGGAGCTGTTTTTT
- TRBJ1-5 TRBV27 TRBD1 CASGGQNSNQPQHF TGTGCCAGCGGGGGACAGAATAGCAATCAGCCCCAGCATTTT
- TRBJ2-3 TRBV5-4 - CASNRDGKGGTDTQYF TGTGCCAGCAATAGAGACGGGAAGGGGGGGACAGATACGCAGTATTTT
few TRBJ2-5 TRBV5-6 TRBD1 CASSRQGWQETQYF TGTGCCAGCAGCCGACAGGGTTGGCAAGAGACCCAGTACTTC
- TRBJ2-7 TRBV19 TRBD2 CASSIDSRPGGYEQYF TGTGCCAGTAGTATAGACTCTAGACCGGGGGGATACGAGCAGTACTTC
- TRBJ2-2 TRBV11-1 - CASSLELYGELFF TGTGCCAGCAGCTTAGAGCTCTACGGGGAGCTGTTTTTT
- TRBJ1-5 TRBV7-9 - CASSLGGEPQHF TGTGCCAGCAGCTTAGGCGGCGAGCCCCAGCATTTT
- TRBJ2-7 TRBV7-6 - CASSLGAYEQYF TGTGCCAGCAGCTTAGGAGCCTACGAGCAGTACTTC
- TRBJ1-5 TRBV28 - CASSFFRGRNQPQHF TGTGCCAGCAGTTTTTTCAGGGGTCGGAATCAGCCCCAGCATTTT
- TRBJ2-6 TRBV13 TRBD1 CASSLTGFGANVLTF TGTGCCAGCAGCCTGACAGGGTTTGGGGCCAACGTCCTGACTTTC
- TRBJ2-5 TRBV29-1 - CSVDRGTQETQYF TGCAGCGTTGATAGAGGAACCCAAGAGACCCAGTACTTC
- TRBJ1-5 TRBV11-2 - CASSLSGSNQPQHF TGTGCCAGCAGCTTGTCAGGGAGCAATCAGCCCCAGCATTTT
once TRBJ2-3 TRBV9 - CASGYGTLSTDTQYF TGTGCCAGCGGCTACGGGACACTTAGCACAGATACGCAGTATTTT
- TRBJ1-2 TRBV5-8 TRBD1 CASSLTGYGYTF TGTGCCAGCAGCCTGACAGGGTATGGCTACACCTTC
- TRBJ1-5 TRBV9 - CASSVTGQLGQPQHF TGTGCCAGCAGCGTAACCGGACAGTTGGGGCAGCCCCAGCATTTT
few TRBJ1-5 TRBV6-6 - CASSYRDQPQHF TGTGCCAGCAGTTACAGAGATCAGCCCCAGCATTTT
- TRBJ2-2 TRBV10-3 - CAILEGRTGELFF TGTGCCATCCTGGAGGGACGCACCGGGGAGCTGTTTTTT
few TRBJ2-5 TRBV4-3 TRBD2 CASSHASGRFETQYF TGCGCCAGCAGCCATGCCAGCGGGAGATTTGAGACCCAGTACTTC
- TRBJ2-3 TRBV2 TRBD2 CASSEAAGYLDTQYF TGTGCCAGCAGTGAGGCAGCGGGATATCTAGATACGCAGTATTTT
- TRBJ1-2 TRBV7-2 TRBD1 CASSLFLAGGNYGYTF TGTGCCAGCAGCCTATTTCTGGCAGGGGGCAACTATGGCTACACCTTC
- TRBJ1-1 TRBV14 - CASSQDRQGFAMNTEAFF TGTGCCAGCAGCCAAGATCGTCAGGGATTCGCCATGAACACTGAAGCTTTCTTT
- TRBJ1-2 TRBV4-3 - CASSQDGRRRDYTF TGCGCCAGCAGCCAAGATGGGCGACGGAGGGACTACACCTTC
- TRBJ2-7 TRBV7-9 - CASSLAGHRSSYEQYF TGTGCCAGCAGCTTAGCCGGACACCGGAGCTCCTACGAGCAGTACTTC
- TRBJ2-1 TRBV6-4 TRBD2 CASSVAGGRNEQFF TGTGCCAGCAGTGTAGCGGGGGGTAGGAATGAGCAGTTCTTC
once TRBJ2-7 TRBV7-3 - CASSSNPGQTRRYF TGTGCCAGCAGCTCCAACCCTGGACAGACACGAAGGTACTTC
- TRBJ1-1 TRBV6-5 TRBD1 CASTLDRADTEAFF TGTGCCAGCACCCTGGACAGGGCCGACACTGAAGCTTTCTTT
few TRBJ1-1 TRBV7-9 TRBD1 CASSRLTGGTEAFF TGTGCCAGCAGCCGATTAACAGGGGGCACTGAAGCTTTCTTT
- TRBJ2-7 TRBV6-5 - CASSYSQGTYEQYF TGTGCCAGCAGTTATTCCCAGGGTACCTACGAGCAGTACTTC
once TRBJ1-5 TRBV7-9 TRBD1 CASSLGQGANNQPQHF TGTGCCAGCAGCTTAGGACAGGGGGCCAACAATCAGCCCCAGCATTTT
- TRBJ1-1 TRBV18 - CASSVARALLMLNTEAFF TGTGCCAGCTCAGTCGCCAGGGCCCTACTGATGTTGAACACTGAAGCTTTCTTT
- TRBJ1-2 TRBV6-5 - CASSYSENYGYTF TGTGCCAGCAGTTATTCGGAGAACTATGGCTACACCTTC